This T cell receptor beta chain was identified during a study of cytomegalovirus exposure and HLA in healthy donors (dated by TCRdb to the late 2010s). With regard to the full study: The roughly 700 repertoires of the first cohort and the roughly 120 validation repertoires were produced on the same platform, according to a later analysis. Besides the first cohort of around 700 subjects, a separate validation cohort made up of over 100 different subjects was used. The study was designed to test whether signatures of past pathogen exposure could be identified by cataloging public T cell receptors. To predict cytomegalovirus infection status, the study combined high-throughput TCR immunosequencing, statistical association of individual TCRs with disease status, and machine learning. What the research found in general, with its limitations: The study listed 164 TCR beta chains as associated with cytomegalovirus. Subsequent analysis determined that TCRs grouped into clusters in the first cohort also showed a tendency toward co-occurrence across the 120 validation repertoires, and approximately 94% of cluster scores exceeded 0. In both the original and validation cohorts, the classifier was reported to diagnose cytomegalovirus status with high specificity and sensitivity. A later analysis lacked HLA typing for the validation cohort, so it scored co-occurrence in that cohort across all 130 or so repertoires. While some public TCRs were present in many individuals, most TCR sequences turned up only very rarely across donors. The authors suggested that the approach could potentially be generalized to other disease states and immunological phenotypes. In vitro tests confirmed that three of the cytomegalovirus-associated TCR beta chains recognize cytomegalovirus antigens.

The donors belonged to the validation cohort of roughly 120 subjects, which was separate from the roughly 670-subject first cohort. From the cysteine up to the phenylalanine, the CDR3 has a length of 16 residues. Kept here is only the CDR3 DNA, which spans 48 bases and is read in frame from base 1. V and J lose 0 bases and 0 bases, and a span of 10 bases separates them. From the germline V gene, CDR1 is MNHNS and CDR2 is SASEGT. Regarding this clone: Its antigen has not been determined. No quality values exist for individual bases; no much larger clone is one base distant.

Libraries were constructed by the immunoSEQ multiplex PCR assay. The study's own analysis went as follows. A statistical classification framework was developed to diagnose cytomegalovirus status using the catalog of TCR beta chain sequences. The immuneACCESS repertoire file appears here via TCRdb, limited to in-frame rearrangements. These files lack a portion of the clones; in checked studies, under half of the deficit traces to unresolved V genes, and the cause of the others is not known. V and J calls and clone size are given by that table; D and trimming were obtained from the DNA. This sample has about 120,000 clones in its table, and 90% to 97% of those were observed once. The ten largest make up 1.5% to 2% of the sample.

This chain joins TRBV6-1 to TRBJ2-3; 6 matching bases give a weak D call of TRBD1. What was sequenced was PBMCs. This sequence originates from a young man in good health and CMV-seronegative. In nucleotide form, the sequence is TGTGCCAGCAGTGAAGCATGGGGGCTTAGCACAGATACGCAGTATTTT. Translated, this gives CASSEAWGLSTDTQYF.